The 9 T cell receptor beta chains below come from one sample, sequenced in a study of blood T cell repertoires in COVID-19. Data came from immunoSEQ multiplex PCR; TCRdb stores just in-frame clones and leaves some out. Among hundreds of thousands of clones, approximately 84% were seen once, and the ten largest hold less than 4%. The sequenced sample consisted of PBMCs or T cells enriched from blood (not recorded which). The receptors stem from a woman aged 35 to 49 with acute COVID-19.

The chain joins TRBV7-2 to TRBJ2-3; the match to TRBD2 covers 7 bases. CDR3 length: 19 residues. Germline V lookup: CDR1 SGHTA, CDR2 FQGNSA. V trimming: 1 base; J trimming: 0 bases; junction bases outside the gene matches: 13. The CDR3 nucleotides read TGTGCCAGCAGCTTAGATGGGTCTAGCGGATCGTCTAGCACAGATACGCAGTATTTT. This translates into CASSLDGSSGSSSTDTQYF.

CDR3 loop: CAGAGGRTEAFF. CDR3 DNA: TGTGCCGGAGCAGGGGGCCGCACTGAAGCTTTCTTT. The chain links TRBV30 to TRBJ1-1; 8 nucleotides agree with TRBD1. The CDR3 consists of 12 residues. V lost 8 bases and J lost 4; bases outside the gene matches: 6. Germline V lookup: CDR1 GTSNPN, CDR2 SVGIG (reference sequence).

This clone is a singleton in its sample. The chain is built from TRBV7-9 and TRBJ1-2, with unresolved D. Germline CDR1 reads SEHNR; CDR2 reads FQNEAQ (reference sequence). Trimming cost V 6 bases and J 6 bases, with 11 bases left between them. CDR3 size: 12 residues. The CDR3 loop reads CASSHAEDGYTF. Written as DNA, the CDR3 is TGTGCCAGCAGTCATGCTGAGGATGGCTACACCTTC.

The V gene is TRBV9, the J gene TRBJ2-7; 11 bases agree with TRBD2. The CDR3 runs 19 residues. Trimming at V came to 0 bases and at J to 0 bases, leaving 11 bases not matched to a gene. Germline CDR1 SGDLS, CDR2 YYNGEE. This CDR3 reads CASSVEGSAGLAVSYEQYF. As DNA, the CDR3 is TGTGCCAGCAGCGTAGAAGGGAGCGCGGGACTAGCGGTCTCCTACGAGCAGTACTTC.

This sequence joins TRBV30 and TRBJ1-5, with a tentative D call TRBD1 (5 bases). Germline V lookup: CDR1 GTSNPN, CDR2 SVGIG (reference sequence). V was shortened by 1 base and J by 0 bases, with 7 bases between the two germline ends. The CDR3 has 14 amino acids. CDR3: CAWSETVSNQPQHF. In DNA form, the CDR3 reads TGTGCCTGGAGTGAGACAGTTAGCAATCAGCCCCAGCATTTT.

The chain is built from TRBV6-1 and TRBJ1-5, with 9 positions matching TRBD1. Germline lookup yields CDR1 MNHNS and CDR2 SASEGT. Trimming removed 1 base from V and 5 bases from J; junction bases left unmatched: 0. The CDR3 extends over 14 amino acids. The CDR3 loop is CASSEDRGHQPQHF. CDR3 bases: TGTGCCAGCAGTGAAGACAGGGGGCATCAGCCCCAGCATTTT.

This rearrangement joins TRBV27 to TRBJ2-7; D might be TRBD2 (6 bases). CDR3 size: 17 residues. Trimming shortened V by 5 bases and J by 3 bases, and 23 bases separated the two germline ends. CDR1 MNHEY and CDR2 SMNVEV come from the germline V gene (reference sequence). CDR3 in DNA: TGTGCCAGCAGTCCCCTTTTTGAGGGGAGGACTTTCTACGAGCAGTACTTC. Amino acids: CASSPLFEGRTFYEQYF.

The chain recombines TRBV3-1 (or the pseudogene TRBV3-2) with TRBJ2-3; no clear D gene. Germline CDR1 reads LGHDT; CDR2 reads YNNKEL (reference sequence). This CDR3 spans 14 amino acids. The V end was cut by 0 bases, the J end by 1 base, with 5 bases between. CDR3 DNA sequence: TGTGCCAGCAGCCAAGATATTCGCACAGATACGCAGTATTTT. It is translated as CASSQDIRTDTQYF.

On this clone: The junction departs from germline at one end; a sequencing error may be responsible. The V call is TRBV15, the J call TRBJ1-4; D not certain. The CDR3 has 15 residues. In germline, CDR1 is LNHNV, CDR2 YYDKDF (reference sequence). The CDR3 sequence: CATSRDLTDSLLSSF. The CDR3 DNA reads TGTGCCACCAGCAGAGATCTCACAGATTCTCTTTTAAGTTCATTT. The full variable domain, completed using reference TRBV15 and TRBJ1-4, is DAMVIQNPRYQVTQFGKPVTLSCSQTLNHNVMYWYQQKSSQAPKLLFHYYDKDFNNEADTPDNFQSRRPNTSFCFLDIRSPGLGDTAMYLCATSRDLTDSLLSSFGSGTQLSVL.